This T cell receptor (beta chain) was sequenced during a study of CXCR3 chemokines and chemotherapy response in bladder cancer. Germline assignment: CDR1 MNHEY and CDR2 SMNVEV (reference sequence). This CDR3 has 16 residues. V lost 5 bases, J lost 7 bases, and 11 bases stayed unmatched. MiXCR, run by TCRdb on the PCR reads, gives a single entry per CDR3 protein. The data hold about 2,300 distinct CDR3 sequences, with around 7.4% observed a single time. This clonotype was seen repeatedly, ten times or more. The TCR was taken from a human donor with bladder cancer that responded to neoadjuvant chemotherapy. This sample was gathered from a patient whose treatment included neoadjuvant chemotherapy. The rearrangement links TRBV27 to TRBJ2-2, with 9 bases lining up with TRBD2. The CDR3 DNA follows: TGTGCCAGCAGTCCAGCGGGGGGCGAAGGTTTCGGGGAGCTGTTTTTT. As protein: CASSPAGGEGFGELFF.